Listed below are T cell receptor beta chains from one sample, sequenced in a study of blood T cell repertoires in COVID-19. TCRdb's table, derived via immunoSEQ multiplex PCR, lists solely in-frame clones and lacks some. The data show hundreds of thousands of clones, with roughly nine tenths seen just once and roughly 8% held by the top ten. Specimen: peripheral blood. These receptors were obtained from a woman in her forties or fifties with COVID-19, enrolled during active disease. The CDR3 runs from the conserved cysteine through the conserved F or W. D genes are given only for firm matches. Only some rows state a clone size, as once, few, many or a class for expanded clones.

CDR3 | DNA | J | size | V | D
CASSPDLNDEQFF | TGTGCCAGCAGCCCTGACTTGAACGATGAGCAGTTCTTC | TRBJ2-1 | once | TRBV11-3 | -
CASTKGQNYGYTF | TGTGCCAGCACCAAGGGACAGAACTATGGCTACACCTTC | TRBJ1-2 | - | TRBV13 | TRBD1
CASRVPETSMYNEQFF | TGTGCCAGCAGGGTCCCCGAGACTTCCATGTACAATGAGCAGTTCTTC | TRBJ2-1 | - | TRBV28 | -
CASSPGLAGYEQYF | TGTGCCAGCAGCCCCGGACTAGCAGGCTACGAGCAGTACTTC | TRBJ2-7 | - | TRBV7-2 | TRBD2
CASSERGVAGGSSYEQYF | TGTGCCAGCAGTGAGAGGGGAGTAGCGGGGGGTTCCTCCTACGAGCAGTACTTC | TRBJ2-7 | - | TRBV2 | TRBD2
CASSLGTGGEKLFF | TGCGCCAGCAGCTTGGGGACAGGGGGTGAAAAACTGTTTTTT | TRBJ1-4 | - | TRBV5-1 | TRBD1
CASSLGLAGRNEQFF | TGTGCCAGCAGCTTAGGACTAGCGGGGCGTAATGAGCAGTTCTTC | TRBJ2-1 | - | TRBV7-2 | TRBD2
CASRRTLAGAYGYTF | TGTGCCAGCCGTCGGACTTTAGCGGGCGCCTATGGCTACACCTTC | TRBJ1-2 | - | TRBV6-5 | -
CAISTGEDQPQHF | TGTGCCATCAGTACAGGGGAGGATCAGCCCCAGCATTTT | TRBJ1-5 | - | TRBV10-3 | TRBD1
CASSEVGEVEQYF | TGTGCCAGCAGTGAAGTGGGGGAGGTCGAGCAGTACTTC | TRBJ2-7 | - | TRBV25-1 | -
CAWSVRGGSNTIYF | TGTGCCTGGAGTGTACGGGGGGGGAGTAACACCATATATTTT | TRBJ1-3 | - | TRBV30 | -
CAWSRAWTGEQPQHF | TGTGCCTGGAGTCGAGCGTGGACAGGGGAACAGCCCCAGCATTTT | TRBJ1-5 | - | TRBV30 | TRBD1
CASSLTAGTGDGYTF | TGTGCCAGCAGCCTTACCGCCGGGACAGGGGATGGCTACACCTTC | TRBJ1-2 | - | TRBV3-1/TRBV3-2 | TRBD1
CASSLATAEKLFF | TGTGCCAGCAGCTTGGCCACAGCTGAAAAACTGTTTTTT | TRBJ1-4 | - | TRBV5-8 | -
CASSRLNLAKEQYF | TGTGCCAGCAGCCGACTAAATCTTGCGAAAGAGCAGTACTTC | TRBJ2-7 | - | TRBV14 | -
CASSSGTSGGETQYF | TGTGCCAGCAGCTCCGGAACTAGCGGTGGAGAGACCCAGTACTTC | TRBJ2-5 | - | TRBV5-4 | TRBD2
CASSVGRGTNEKLFF | TGTGCCAGCAGTGTCGGTCGGGGGACTAATGAAAAACTGTTTTTT | TRBJ1-4 | - | TRBV2 | -
CASSYPGTGHDEQYF | TGTGCCAGCAGTTACCCCGGGACAGGGCATGACGAGCAGTACTTC | TRBJ2-7 | - | TRBV6-5 | TRBD1
CASRTGGTDTQYF | TGTGCCAGCAGGACAGGCGGCACAGATACGCAGTATTTT | TRBJ2-3 | - | TRBV3-1/TRBV3-2 | -
CASSVGQGNTEAFF | TGTGCCAGCAGCGTCGGACAGGGGAACACTGAAGCTTTCTTT | TRBJ1-1 | - | TRBV3-1/TRBV3-2 | TRBD1
CASSYNTGAGQPQHF | TGTGCCAGCAGTTACAACACAGGGGCCGGGCAGCCCCAGCATTTT | TRBJ1-5 | - | TRBV6-2/TRBV6-3 | TRBD1
CASAYGGSVGGEQFF | TGTGCCAGCGCCTACGGAGGGAGCGTGGGGGGTGAGCAGTTCTTC | TRBJ2-1 | - | TRBV6-6 | -
CASSLGGETVNYGYTF | TGTGCCAGCAGTTTGGGGGGAGAGACAGTAAACTATGGCTACACCTTC | TRBJ1-2 | - | TRBV28 | -
CASSKDKNYGYTF | TGTGCCAGCAGTAAGGACAAGAACTATGGCTACACCTTC | TRBJ1-2 | - | TRBV6-5 | -
CASSIFDREDTEAFF | TGTGCCAGTAGTATTTTTGACAGGGAGGACACTGAAGCTTTCTTT | TRBJ1-1 | - | TRBV19 | TRBD1
CASSFSGSRGTEAFF | TGTGCCAGCAGTTTCTCCGGTTCGCGGGGCACTGAAGCTTTCTTT | TRBJ1-1 | - | TRBV27 | -
CASSLAGASANEQFF | TGTGCCAGCAGCCTGGCGGGGGCTAGCGCTAATGAGCAGTTCTTC | TRBJ2-1 | - | TRBV3-1/TRBV3-2 | -
CASSPGGVYGYTF | TGTGCCAGCAGCCCAGGGGGTGTATATGGCTACACCTTC | TRBJ1-2 | few | TRBV6-5 | TRBD1
CATRAAGPDTEAFF | TGTGCCACTCGAGCTGCTGGTCCGGACACTGAAGCTTTCTTT | TRBJ1-1 | - | TRBV10-3 | -
CSAMLAGGGTQYF | TGCAGCGCTATGTTAGCGGGGGGCGGGACCCAGTACTTC | TRBJ2-5 | - | TRBV29-1 | TRBD2
CAWSVLGGVTDTQYF | TGTGCCTGGAGTGTACTAGGGGGGGTCACAGATACGCAGTATTTT | TRBJ2-3 | - | TRBV30 | -
CASGMGQGPKNIQYF | TGTGCCAGCGGGATGGGACAGGGTCCCAAAAACATTCAGTACTTC | TRBJ2-4 | - | TRBV3-1/TRBV3-2 | TRBD1
CASRRERTGANVLTF | TGTGCCAGCAGGAGGGAGAGGACTGGGGCCAACGTCCTGACTTTC | TRBJ2-6 | - | TRBV6-5 | -
CAITGTGGEAFF | TGTGCCATCACCGGGACAGGGGGCGAAGCTTTCTTT | TRBJ1-1 | - | TRBV10-3 | TRBD1
CASSLDSSYNEQFF | TGCGCCAGCAGCTTGGACTCCTCCTACAATGAGCAGTTCTTC | TRBJ2-1 | - | TRBV5-1 | -
CASSPRVTISTDTQYF | TGTGCCAGCAGCCCCCGGGTGACGATTAGCACAGATACGCAGTATTTT | TRBJ2-3 | - | TRBV6-6 | -
CASSVGREDNEQFF | TGTGCCAGCAGTGTGGGCAGGGAAGACAATGAGCAGTTCTTC | TRBJ2-1 | - | TRBV25-1 | -
CASSFQGGGSPLHF | TGTGCCAGCAGTTTTCAGGGGGGTGGGTCACCCCTCCACTTT | TRBJ1-6 | - | TRBV27 | TRBD1
CASSLWLAGAVEQFF | TGTGCCAGCAGTTTATGGCTAGCGGGGGCCGTTGAGCAGTTCTTC | TRBJ2-1 | - | TRBV27 | TRBD2
CASSSTGNSYEQYF | TGTGCCAGCAGCTCTACAGGGAACTCCTACGAGCAGTACTTC | TRBJ2-7 | - | TRBV11-1 | -
CSASYSRPTNEKLFF | TGCAGTGCTAGTTATTCCAGGCCAACTAATGAAAAACTGTTTTTT | TRBJ1-4 | - | TRBV20-1 | -
CASSWGTGALSSYNSPLHF | TGCGCCAGCAGCTGGGGGACAGGGGCTTTGAGCTCCTATAATTCACCCCTCCACTTT | TRBJ1-6 | once | TRBV5-1 | TRBD1
CASSFGLAGGPEQFF | TGTGCCAGCAGCTTCGGACTAGCGGGGGGACCTGAGCAGTTCTTC | TRBJ2-1 | - | TRBV7-2 | TRBD2
CATSRDRGETQYF | TGTGCCACCAGCAGAGACAGGGGAGAGACCCAGTACTTC | TRBJ2-5 | - | TRBV15 | -
CASSLARGGNTGELFF | TGTGCCAGCAGCCTCGCGCGGGGGGGGAACACCGGGGAGCTGTTTTTT | TRBJ2-2 | - | TRBV3-1/TRBV3-2 | TRBD2
CASSLSREGYGYTF | TGTGCCAGCAGTTTATCAAGGGAGGGGTATGGCTACACCTTC | TRBJ1-2 | few | TRBV27 | -
CASGTGPQDTQYF | TGTGCCAGTGGGACAGGCCCCCAGGATACGCAGTATTTT | TRBJ2-3 | - | TRBV6-4 | TRBD1
CASSSTVNSYEQYF | TGCGCCAGCAGCTCAACAGTAAACTCCTACGAGCAGTACTTC | TRBJ2-7 | - | TRBV5-1 | -